This T cell receptor (beta chain) is drawn from a study of response to subunit inactivated influenza vaccine. Regarding the study as a whole: There was a suggestion from the authors that each seasonal influenza vaccination recruits few new T cells.

Per germline, CDR1 GTSNPN and CDR2 SVGIG (reference sequence). The CDR3 has 15 residues. V was pared by 5 bases and J by 1 base, with 15 bases between. As regards this clonotype: Its antigen is as yet unknown.

TCRdb re-called the RT-PCR reads with MiXCR, one entry per CDR3 protein. The sample lists approximately 520,000 distinct CDR3 sequences, around 25% occurring once. The chain has TRBV30 and TRBJ2-1; tentative D call: TRBD2 (6 bases). The sample in question was CD4+ T cells sorted from PBMCs, obtained less than 6 days after vaccination. This TCR came from a man aged 50 to 59 who received an inactivated influenza vaccine. The CDR3 spells CAWGAQRASYNEQFF. DNA of the CDR3: TGTGCCTGGGGGGCCCAGCGGGCGTCCTACAATGAGCAGTTCTTC.